These 4 T cell receptor beta chains were all obtained from the same sample, sequenced in a study of technical replicates of blood from a few donors (dated by TCRdb to about 2017). Libraries came from the immunoSEQ multiplex PCR assay. The source is immuneACCESS, and TCRdb retained only in-frame sequences with V and J called. Part of the clones is not carried over; for the studies checked, unresolved V genes explain less than half of this, and the remainder is unexplained. The sample table lists roughly 93,000 clones, 95% of them with a count of one. The top ten constitute just over 0.25% of the sample. Sequencing input: T cells isolated from PBMCs. These receptors all come from a human donor in good health.

This clone was counted a single time. The CDR3 sequence is CASSPLGEQQKGAFF. CDR3 coding DNA: TGTGCCAGCAGCCCCTTGGGAGAGCAACAGAAGGGAGCTTTCTTT. The chain joins TRBV7-8 to TRBJ1-1, with no clear D. This CDR3 is built from 15 residues. V was cut by 5 bases and J by 10 bases, with 23 bases left in between. The germline V gene encodes CDR1 SGHVS and CDR2 FQNEAQ. Combining the CDR3 with reference TRBV7-8 and TRBJ1-1 gives the whole variable domain GAGVSQSPRYKVAKRGQDVALRCDPISGHVSLFWYQQALGQGPEFLTYFQNEAQLDKSGLPSDRFFAERPEGSVSTLKIQRTQQEDSAVYLCASSPLGEQQKGAFFGQGTRLTVV.

The rearrangement joins TRBV9 to TRBJ2-3; D is perhaps TRBD2 (6 bases). Deletions cut 4 bases from V and 1 base from J, with 10 bases between. Germline CDR1 SGDLS, CDR2 YYNGEE. The CDR3 loop spans 14 amino acids. DNA of the CDR3: TGTGCCAGCAGCATCAGCGGGCGCACAGATACGCAGTATTTT. It translates to CASSISGRTDTQYF.

The J gene is TRBJ2-7, the V gene TRBV5-1; D is unclear. This CDR3 is 11 amino acids long. Trimming left V 0 bases short and J 4 bases short, with 2 bases between. Per the germline V gene, CDR1 is SGHRS and CDR2 is YFSETQ. The CDR3 loop is CASSLAYEQYF. The CDR3 DNA is TGCGCCAGCAGCTTGGCTTACGAGCAGTACTTC.

This clone was counted a single time. The chain joins TRBV13 to TRBJ2-3, with D hard to call. The V end was cut by 5 bases, the J end by 3 bases, with 9 bases between. CDR3 length: 13 amino acids. Per germline, CDR1 PRHDT and CDR2 FYEKMQ (reference sequence). DNA of the CDR3: TGTGCCAGCAGCCCCCAGGAAACAGATACGCAGTATTTT. Protein: CASSPQETDTQYF.